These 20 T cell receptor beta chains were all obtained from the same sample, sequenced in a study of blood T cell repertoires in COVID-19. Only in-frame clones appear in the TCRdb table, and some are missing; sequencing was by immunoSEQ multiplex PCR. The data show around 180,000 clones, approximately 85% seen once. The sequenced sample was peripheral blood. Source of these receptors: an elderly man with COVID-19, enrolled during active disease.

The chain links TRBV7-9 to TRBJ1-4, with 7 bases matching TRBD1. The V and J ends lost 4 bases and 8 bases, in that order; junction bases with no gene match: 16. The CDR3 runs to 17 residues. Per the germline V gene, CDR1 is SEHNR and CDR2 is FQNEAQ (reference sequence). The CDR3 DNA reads TGTGCCAGCAGCTGGTTCATTAATACAGGGGTGAGCGAAAAACTGTTTTTT. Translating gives CASSWFINTGVSEKLFF. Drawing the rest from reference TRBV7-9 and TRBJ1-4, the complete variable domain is DTGVSQNPRHKITKRGQNVTFRCDPISEHNRLYWYRQTLGQGPEFLTYFQNEAQLEKSRLLSDRFSAERPKGSFSTLEIQRTEQGDSAMYLCASSWFINTGVSEKLFFGSGTQLSVL.

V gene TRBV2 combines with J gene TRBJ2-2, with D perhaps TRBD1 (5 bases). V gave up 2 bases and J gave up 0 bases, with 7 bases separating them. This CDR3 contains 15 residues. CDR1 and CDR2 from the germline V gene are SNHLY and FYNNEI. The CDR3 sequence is CASSERRANTGELFF. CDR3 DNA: TGTGCCAGCAGTGAACGCAGGGCGAACACCGGGGAGCTGTTTTTT.

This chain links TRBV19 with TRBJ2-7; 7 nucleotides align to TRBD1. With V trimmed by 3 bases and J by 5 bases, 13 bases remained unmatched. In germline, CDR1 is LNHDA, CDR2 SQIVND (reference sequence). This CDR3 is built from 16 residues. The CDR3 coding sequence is TGTGCCAGTAGTATCAAGGGGGCTCAGGGATACCACGAGCAGTACTTC. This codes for CASSIKGAQGYHEQYF.

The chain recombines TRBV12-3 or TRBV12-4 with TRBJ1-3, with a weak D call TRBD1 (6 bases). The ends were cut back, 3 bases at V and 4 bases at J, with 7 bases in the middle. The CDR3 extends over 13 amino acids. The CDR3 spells CASSFRGGNTIYF. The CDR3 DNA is TGTGCCAGCAGTTTCAGGGGAGGAAACACCATATATTTT.

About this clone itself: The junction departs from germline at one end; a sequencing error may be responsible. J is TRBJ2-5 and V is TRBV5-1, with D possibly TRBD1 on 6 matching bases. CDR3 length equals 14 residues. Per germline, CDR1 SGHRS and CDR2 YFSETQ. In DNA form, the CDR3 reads TGTGCCAGCAGCTTGGGGGCATCTGAAGAGACCCAGTACTTC. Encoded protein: CASSLGASEETQYF.

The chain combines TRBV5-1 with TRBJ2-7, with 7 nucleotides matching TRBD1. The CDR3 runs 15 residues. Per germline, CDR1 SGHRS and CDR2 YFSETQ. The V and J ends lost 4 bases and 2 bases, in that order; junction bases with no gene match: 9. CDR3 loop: CASSLRTGFTYEQYF. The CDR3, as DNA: TGCGCCAGCAGCCTCCGGACAGGTTTTACCTACGAGCAGTACTTC. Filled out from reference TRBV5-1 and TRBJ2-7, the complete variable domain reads KAGVTQTPRYLIKTRGQQVTLSCSPISGHRSVSWYQQTPGQGLQFLFEYFSETQRNKGNFPGRFSGRQFSNSRSEMNVSTLELGDSALYLCASSLRTGFTYEQYFGPGTRLTVT.

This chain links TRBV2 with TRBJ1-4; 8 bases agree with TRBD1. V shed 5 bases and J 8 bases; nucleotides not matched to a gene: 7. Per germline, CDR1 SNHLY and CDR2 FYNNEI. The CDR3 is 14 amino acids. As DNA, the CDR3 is TGTGCCAGCAGTCGGGACAGGTACACAGAAAAACTGTTTTTT. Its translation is CASSRDRYTEKLFF.

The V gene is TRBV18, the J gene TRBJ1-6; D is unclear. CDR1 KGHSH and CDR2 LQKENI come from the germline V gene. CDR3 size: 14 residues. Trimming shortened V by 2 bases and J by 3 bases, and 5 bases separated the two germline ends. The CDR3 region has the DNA TGTGCCAGCTCACCAGCTAGCTATAATTCACCCCTCCACTTT. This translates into CASSPASYNSPLHF.

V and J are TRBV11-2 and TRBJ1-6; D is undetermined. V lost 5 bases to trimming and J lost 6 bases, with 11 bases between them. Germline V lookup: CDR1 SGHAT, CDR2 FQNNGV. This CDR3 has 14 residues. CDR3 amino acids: CASSPTDFNSPLHF. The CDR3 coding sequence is TGTGCCAGCAGCCCGACGGACTTTAATTCACCCCTCCACTTT.

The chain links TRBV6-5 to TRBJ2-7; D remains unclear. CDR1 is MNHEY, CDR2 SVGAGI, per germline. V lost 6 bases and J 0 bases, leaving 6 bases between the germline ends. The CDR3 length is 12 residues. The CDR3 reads CASRESSYEQYF. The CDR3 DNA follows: TGTGCCAGCAGGGAGAGCTCCTACGAGCAGTACTTC.

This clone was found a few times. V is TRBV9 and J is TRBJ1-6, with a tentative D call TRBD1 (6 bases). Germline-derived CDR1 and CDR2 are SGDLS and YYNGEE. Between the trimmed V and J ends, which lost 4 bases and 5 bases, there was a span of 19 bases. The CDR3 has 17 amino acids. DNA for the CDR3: TGTGCCAGCAGCCCGAACGCCGGGACACCTGATAATTCACCCCTCCACTTT. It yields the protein CASSPNAGTPDNSPLHF.

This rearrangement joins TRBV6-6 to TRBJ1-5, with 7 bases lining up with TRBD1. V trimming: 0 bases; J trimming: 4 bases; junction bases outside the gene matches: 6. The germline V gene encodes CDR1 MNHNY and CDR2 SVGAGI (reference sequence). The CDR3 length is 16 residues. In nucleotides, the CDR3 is TGTGCCAGCAGTTACTCGCAGCCGGGACAGAATCAGCCCCAGCATTTT. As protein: CASSYSQPGQNQPQHF.

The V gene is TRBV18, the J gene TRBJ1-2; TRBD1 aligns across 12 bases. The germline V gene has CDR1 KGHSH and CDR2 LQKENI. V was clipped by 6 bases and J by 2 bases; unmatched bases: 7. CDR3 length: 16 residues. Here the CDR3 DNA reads TGTGCCAGCTCCCCCGGGACAGGGGGCGCAAACTATGGCTACACCTTC. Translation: CASSPGTGGANYGYTF.

The CDR3: CASGQGSNYGYTF. The CDR3, as DNA: TGTGCCAGCGGACAGGGAAGTAACTATGGCTACACCTTC. The gene calls are TRBV7-9 and TRBJ1-2; 8 bases line up with TRBD1. V was clipped by 8 bases and J by 1 base; unmatched bases: 3. CDR1 is SEHNR and CDR2 is FQNEAQ in the germline V gene (reference sequence). The CDR3 length is 13 residues.

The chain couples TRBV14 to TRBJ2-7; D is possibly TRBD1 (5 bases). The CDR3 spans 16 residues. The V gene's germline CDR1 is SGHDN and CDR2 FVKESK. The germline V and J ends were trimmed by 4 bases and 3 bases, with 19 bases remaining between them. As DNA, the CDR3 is TGTGCCAGCAGCCTCCTCCGGACACCCGATATCTACGAGCAGTACTTC. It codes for CASSLLRTPDIYEQYF.

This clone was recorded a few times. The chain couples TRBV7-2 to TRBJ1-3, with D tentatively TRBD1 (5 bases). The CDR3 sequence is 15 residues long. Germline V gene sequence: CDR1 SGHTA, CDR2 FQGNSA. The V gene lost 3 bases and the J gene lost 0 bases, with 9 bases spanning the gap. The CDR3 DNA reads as TGTGCCAGCAGCTTCGATCAGGGCTCTGGAAACACCATATATTTT. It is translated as CASSFDQGSGNTIYF.

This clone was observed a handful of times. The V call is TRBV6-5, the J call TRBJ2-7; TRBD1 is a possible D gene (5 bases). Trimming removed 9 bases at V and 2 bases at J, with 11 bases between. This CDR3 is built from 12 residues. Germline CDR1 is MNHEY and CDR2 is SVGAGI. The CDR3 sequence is CASRGPTYEQYF. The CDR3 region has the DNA TGTGCCAGTAGGGGCCCAACCTACGAGCAGTACTTC.

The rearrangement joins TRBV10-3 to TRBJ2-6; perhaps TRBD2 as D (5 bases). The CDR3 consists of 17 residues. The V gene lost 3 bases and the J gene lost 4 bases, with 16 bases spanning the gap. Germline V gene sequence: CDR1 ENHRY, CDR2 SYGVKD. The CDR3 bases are TGTGCCATCAGTGAAGTCCGGGGTTCCATCGGGGCCAACGTCCTGACTTTC. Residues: CAISEVRGSIGANVLTF.

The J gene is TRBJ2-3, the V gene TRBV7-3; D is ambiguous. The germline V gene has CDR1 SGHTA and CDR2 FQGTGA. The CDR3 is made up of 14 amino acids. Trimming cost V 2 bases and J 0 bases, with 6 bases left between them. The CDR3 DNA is TGTGCCAGCAGCTTATACCAGAGCACAGATACGCAGTATTTT. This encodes CASSLYQSTDTQYF.

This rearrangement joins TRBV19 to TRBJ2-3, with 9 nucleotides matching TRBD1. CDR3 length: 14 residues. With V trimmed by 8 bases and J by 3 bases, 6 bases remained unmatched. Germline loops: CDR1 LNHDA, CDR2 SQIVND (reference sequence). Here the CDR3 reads CASGRTGDTDTQYF. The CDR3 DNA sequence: TGTGCCAGTGGAAGGACAGGGGATACAGATACGCAGTATTTT.